This T cell receptor (beta chain) was obtained from a study of cytomegalovirus exposure and HLA in healthy donors (dated by TCRdb to 2015 to 2018). Notes on the research overall: In an earlier analysis of some 550 of the donors, around 290 Gb of sequence data and 90 million to 120 million unique TCR beta sequences from 150 million to 200 million T cells were reported. A later genetic analysis used genome-wide SNP genotypes for 398 of the 666 donors, treating that subset as a discovery cohort. The genetic ancestry cluster associated with self-reported Caucasian donors included about four fifths of the 350 to 500 genotyped donors. Typing coverage varied by locus: about 629-640 donors for A, B, C, DRB1 and DQB1; around 560 for DQA1; approximately 610 for DPA1; around 490 for DPB1. An earlier analysis of 587 of the donors used high-throughput TCR beta sequencing to judge whether each TCR beta V gene segment behaved as functional or pseudogenic. The study aimed to test whether cataloging public T cell receptors could reveal signatures of past pathogen exposure. Class I and class II HLA loci were covered by the typing at four-digit resolution. Every repertoire in the discovery cohort had been generated on one and the same sequencing platform. A separate validation cohort of about 110 different subjects was used in addition to the 666-subject first cohort. The study combined high-throughput TCR immunosequencing, statistical association of individual TCRs with disease status, and machine learning to predict cytomegalovirus infection status. An early release that covered about 640 HLA-typed donors contained approximately 300 gigabases of sequencing data and roughly 84 million unique TCR sequences. The study profiled the T cell repertoires of about 640 subjects by immunosequencing and related them to cytomegalovirus serostatus. A later analysis re-examined previously published TCR beta repertoires from more than 600 donors and added high-resolution HLA genotyping to investigate patterns of TCR occurrence. The later analysis used no new phenotypic data to find candidate immune exposures, relying instead on TCR beta sequences and their occurrence across donors. Donor age, sex, ethnicity and CMV serostatus were compiled alongside the repertoire data. Across 300 to 400 genotyped donors of the cohort, an average of approximately 240,000 unique TCR beta nucleotide sequences per donor were sequenced, and 15% to 20% of those sequences were non-productive. Roughly 5 DR-DQ haplotypes were handled as single units for association and clustering because linkage in the cohort was strong. On the study overall, not on this receptor specifically: A cluster of highly shared sequence variants was judged likely to represent a technical artifact of the sequencing pipeline. Assigning TCR associations to individual alleles was difficult when HLA alleles, especially DR and DQ, strongly co-occurred. Roughly uniform sequencing depth across donors was assumed in presence/absence analyses, although this assumption may not hold. Because HLA typing was unavailable for some donors at each locus, only the typed subset was used in association tests. A later analysis reported that several top co-occurrence clusters appeared linked to parvovirus B19, influenza, CMV and Epstein-Barr virus. For the cohort, immune exposure information was limited to CMV serostatus. Across donors, most TCR sequences were observed very rarely, whereas some public TCRs were present in many individuals. The authors suggested that the approach could potentially be extended to other disease states and immunological phenotypes. A total of around 150 TCR beta chains were listed by the study as associated with cytomegalovirus. According to a later analysis, most CMV-associated TCR beta chains appeared to be HLA-restricted, and the HLA associations seemed to be driven largely by CMV exposure. Because counts were too low, 15 to 20 rarely observed V segments, including chromosome 9 orphons, were left out of the earlier analysis of about 500 of the donors. Cytomegalovirus status was reported to be diagnosed by the classifier with high specificity and sensitivity in both the original and validation cohorts. In a later analysis, the rate of TCR association differed among HLA loci, with DRB1 alleles having the most associated TCRs and HLA-C alleles having the fewest. A further reported finding was that TCR beta sequences accurately predicted the HLA-A and HLA-B alleles for most subjects in the first cohort. An association between a missense DCLRE1C variant and V-gene and J-gene trimming of TCR beta chains was found in a later genetic analysis and replicated in an independent cohort. Compared with the roughly 670-donor mean, donors in an Asian-associated ancestry cluster had fewer N-insertions in productive TCRs, according to a later genetic analysis. The 87-base-pair reads could not distinguish some IMGT-functional V segments, including TRBV6-2 and TRBV6-3, so those segments were excluded. In vitro tests confirmed that a few of the cytomegalovirus-associated TCR beta chains recognize cytomegalovirus antigens. In a later analysis, HLA-associated TCR beta chains were found to be more clonally expanded and to have lower generation probabilities than equally common non-associated chains. A later analysis associated 15,000 to 20,000 TCR beta sequences with specific HLA alleles at a false discovery rate of 0.05. Linkage disequilibrium might explain the correlated functional status among segregating V segments, but an unknown experimental factor could not be excluded. In an earlier analysis of fewer than 750 of the donors, most TCR beta V segments were observed in productive rearrangements about 87% or about 30% of the time, broadly matching IMGT annotations. This cohort had only TCR beta chains sequenced, and the lack of alpha or paired-chain data limited which features could be detected.

The cohort comprised under 700 healthy bone marrow donors. Cohort members were all nominally healthy when sampled, although unrecorded immune exposures were likely present. The donor tested CMV seropositive and was one of the 289 seropositive cohort members. Each donor provided a peripheral blood sample, and peripheral blood mononuclear cells were used for TCR beta sequencing. The Qiagen DNeasy Blood Extraction Kit was used to extract genomic DNA from the blood cell samples. Libraries came from the immunoSEQ multiplex PCR assay. A mixture of 60 forward primers for TCR Vbeta segments and 13 reverse primers for TCR Jbeta segments was used in the multiplex PCR. A multiplex PCR assay on genomic DNA amplified the CDR3 region of rearranged TCR beta genes. The amplified TCR beta libraries were sequenced on the Illumina HiSeq System as 87-base-pair reads. The source study handled its data this way. Across the 670 or so repertoires, a later analysis counted tens of millions of unique TCR beta chains, roughly 11 million of which were shared by at least two donors. A nearest-neighbor algorithm error-corrected the raw reads and collapsed the reads into unique sequences, merging closely related sequences to remove PCR and sequencing errors. To assign V, D and J gene segments, CDR3 sequences were aligned to IMGT reference sequences. For a sequence to be retained, a match of at least six nucleotides was required to both a V gene segment and a J gene segment. A rearrangement counted as productive if the CDR3 had no stop codons and remained in frame with V and J, and every other rearrangement counted as non-productive. CDR3 was defined by IMGT convention, running from the second conserved V-encoded cysteine to the conserved J-encoded phenylalanine. The earlier analysis of about 530 of the donors excluded any sequence lacking an unambiguous match to a single V gene segment. In an earlier analysis of almost 600 of the donors, a V segment was called functional when productive rearrangements were above 56.7%, and segregating when the standard deviation between donors exceeded 5%. A statistical classification framework was built to diagnose cytomegalovirus status from the catalog of TCR beta chain sequences. A later analysis assigned V and J genes by comparing TCR nucleotide sequences with IMGT/GENE-DB human TR gene sequences. A later analysis assigned CDR3 sequences and most-parsimonious VDJ recombination scenarios with the TCRdist pipeline. A later analysis defined each TCR beta chain by its CDR3 amino acid sequence plus V-gene family, and excluded reads lacking a unique V-gene family. In a later analysis, nearly 600 highly shared, low-generation-probability nucleotide sequences were removed to address suspected cross-contamination and a sequencing artifact. For each public chain, a later analysis derived a clonal expansion index from normalized ranks of inferred template counts within each repertoire. Generation probabilities in a later analysis came from a VDJ recombination model fitted to out-of-frame rearrangements, and those results were checked against IGoR. In a later analysis, TCR-TCR, TCR-HLA and TCR-CMV co-occurrence was scored with hypergeometric tests, and a repertoire-size bias correction was applied to TCR pairs. To estimate false discovery rates, a later analysis permuted the HLA or CMV assignments 20 times. In a later analysis, co-occurring TCRs were grouped using DBSCAN, with TCRdist sequence similarity added in when clustering inside HLA-allele-positive subsets. Repertoires with fewer than 30,000 or more than 120,000 public chains were left out of co-occurrence clustering, as were a handful of repertoires with anomalous nucleotide sharing. Imported from immuneACCESS, the table was reduced by TCRdb to in-frame sequences with V and J called. These copies leave out some clones; in studies compared against another copy, an unresolved V gene accounts for under half, and the cause of the remainder is not known. The V and J calls and clone size come from that table; D and trimming were worked out from the DNA. The sample has about 110,000 clones on record, about 70% of them singletons. The top ten clones comprise 2% to 3% of the sample.

The CDR3, cysteine through phenylalanine, is 14 amino acids long. The sequence is cut down to CDR3 DNA, 42 bases in frame from base 1. The germline V gene (reference sequence) supplies CDR1 MNHEY and CDR2 SMNVEV. Germline trimming: 5 bases from V, 1 base from J; junction bases outside gene matches: 4. This clone was observed a handful of times. The antigen it binds to is not known. Base qualities are not at hand, and no much larger clone is one base apart. The sequence links TRBV27 to TRBJ2-5, and 7 junctional nucleotides match TRBD1. Input material: PBMCs. The sequence came from a man aged 50-60 years in good health and CMV-seropositive. The sequenced DNA is TGTGCCAGCAGTCCTTGGGACAGCCAAGAGACCCAGTACTTC. Its translation reads: CASSPWDSQETQYF.